A single sample is the source of the 3 T cell receptor beta chains below, sequenced in a study of CD8 T cells in ankylosing spondylitis. TCRdb re-analysed the 5' RACE reads in MiXCR, keeping a single row per CDR3 protein. The sample holds around 340,000 distinct CDR3 sequences, 14% to 15% seen once. The sample taken for sequencing was blood, either unsorted or a sorted T cell fraction (not recorded which). All receptors come from a male donor with ankylosing spondylitis or in good health (not recorded which).

A few counts support this clonotype. The V call is TRBV4-1, the J call TRBJ2-7; TRBD2 matches 11 bases. J lost 6 bases, V lost 1 base, and 2 bases had no gene match. The CDR3 is 14 amino acids. Germline CDR1 is MGHRA and CDR2 is YSYEKL. CDR3 nucleotides: TGCGCCAGCAGCCAAGCCGGGACTAGCGGCGAGCAGTACTTC. As protein: CASSQAGTSGEQYF.

The rearrangement joins TRBV12-5 to TRBJ2-1, with 9 bases lining up with TRBD2. Germline lookup yields CDR1 LGHNT and CDR2 FRNRAP. The CDR3 is 15 amino acids. The V segment lost 5 bases and the J segment 2 bases; nucleotides outside the gene matches: 4. The CDR3 DNA reads TGTGCTAGTGGTCAAAGCGGGGGGACCTACAATGAGCAGTTCTTC. Protein product: CASGQSGGTYNEQFF. Looking up the rest from reference TRBV12-5 and TRBJ2-1 gives the full variable domain: DARVTQTPRHKVTEMGQEVTMRCQPILGHNTVFWYRQTMMQGLELLAYFRNRAPLDDSGMPKDRFSAEMPDATLATLKIQPSEPRDSAVYFCASGQSGGTYNEQFFGPGTRLTVL.

This clonotype has at least ten counts. The chain recombines TRBV5-5 with TRBJ1-1; no firm D call. The V gene lost 7 bases and the J gene lost 2 bases, with 15 bases spanning the gap. Germline lookup yields CDR1 SGHKS and CDR2 YYEKEE (reference sequence). The CDR3 contains 14 residues. In DNA form, the CDR3 reads TGTGCCAGCGCTTCTCGCGTGGTCAACACTGAAGCTTTCTTT. As protein: CASASRVVNTEAFF.